The entry below gives a single TCR beta chain sequence along with its context. These data are taken from a study of blood T cell repertoires in COVID-19. Study details: The analysed material was cDNA or gDNA that came from T cells, B-cell-depleted T cells, or PBMCs.

Sequencing was performed with immunoSEQ multiplex PCR; in TCRdb, only in-frame clones are kept and a portion is missing. The sample records around 300,000 clones, 80% to 90% being singletons. CDR1 is MNHEY, CDR2 SMNVEV, per germline (reference sequence). The length of the CDR3 is 13 residues. The V end lost 7 bases, the J end lost 6 bases, and 15 bases lay between the germline ends. The source is a woman between 40 and 55 years old with acute or convalescent COVID-19. The specimen sequenced was peripheral blood. The chain recombines TRBV27 with TRBJ1-2; a possible D gene is TRBD1 (6 bases). The CDR3 protein is CASTRSGGHGYTF. DNA of the CDR3: TGTGCCAGCACCCGCTCTGGGGGCCATGGCTACACCTTC.